This T cell receptor (beta chain) was observed in a study of cytomegalovirus exposure and HLA in healthy donors (dated by TCRdb to between 2016 and 2019). For the wider study: According to a later analysis, one platform produced both the 100 to 150 validation repertoires and the 666 repertoires of the first cohort. The study aimed to test whether cataloging public T cell receptors could reveal signatures of past pathogen exposure. A separate validation cohort of roughly 120 different subjects was used in addition to the roughly 620-subject first cohort. To predict cytomegalovirus infection status, the study brought together high-throughput TCR immunosequencing, statistical association of individual TCRs with disease status, and machine learning.

Of note for this clone: The specificity of this receptor is unknown. No base quality information exists; no much larger clone differs at one position.

The donors belonged to the validation cohort of around 130 subjects, which was separate from the roughly 700-subject first cohort. Broad study findings and their caveats: Across donors, most TCR sequences were observed very rarely, whereas some public TCRs were present in many individuals. A total of roughly 160 TCR beta chains were listed by the study as associated with cytomegalovirus. A few of the identified cytomegalovirus-associated TCR beta chains were confirmed in vitro to be specific for cytomegalovirus antigens. Of the cluster scores, 90% to 95% were above 0 in a later analysis, which found that TCRs clustered in the first cohort also tended to co-occur in the roughly 130 validation repertoires. The classifier was reported to diagnose cytomegalovirus status with high specificity and sensitivity in both the original cohort and the validation cohort. All 120 or so repertoires were used to score co-occurrence in the validation cohort in a later analysis, because that analysis had no HLA typing for the cohort. The authors suggested that the approach could potentially be generalized to other disease states and immunological phenotypes.

The library was prepared using the immunoSEQ multiplex PCR assay. From the authors' description of their analysis: A statistical classification framework was built for diagnosing cytomegalovirus status from the catalog of TCR beta chain sequences. TCRdb holds this immuneACCESS table with in-frame rearrangements only. Some clones are missing; in checked studies, unresolved V genes explain under half, and the rest has no known cause. The D gene and trimming were derived from the DNA, and the V and J assignments and clone size from that table. The table for this sample lists 110,000 or so clones; approximately 90% of them were counted only once. The ten top clones hold about 1.7% of the sample. The CDR3 contains 15 residues, cysteine and phenylalanine counted. CDR3 DNA is the only sequence kept; it has 45 bases, read in frame from the first base. For CDR1 and CDR2, the germline V gene lists MNHNS and SASEGT. V is cut back by 1 base and J by 4 bases, with 6 bases in the junction unmatched.

This clonotype was obtained from a man between 18 and 29 years old in good health and CMV-seronegative. The chain is assembled from TRBV6-1 and TRBJ1-2; 7 of the junction bases match TRBD1. Sample: PBMCs. The DNA sequence is TGTGCCAGCAGTGAAGGGGCAGGGGGAAGCTATGGCTACACCTTC. Its translation reads: CASSEGAGGSYGYTF.